This is a list of T cell receptor beta chains from one sample in a study of blood T cell dynamics during melanoma immunotherapy. The repertoire was sequenced with immunoSEQ multiplex PCR; TCRdb's copy has only in-frame clones and lacks some. The sample yields some 15,000 clones, just over 90% seen once. The sequenced sample was blood, obtained from a patient treated with checkpoint blockade. These TCRs come from a human donor with melanoma. The CDR3 runs from the conserved cysteine through the conserved F or W. A D gene is named only where the DNA matches it firmly.

cdr3_nt	cdr3_aa	d_call	j_call	v_call
TGTGCCAGCAGCTTCCGTCGGCAGCCGAACTATGGCTACACCTTC	CASSFRRQPNYGYTF	-	TRBJ1-2	TRBV5-4
TGTGCCAGCTCACCTGGGACAGGTTCTAGCTACGAGCAGTACTTC	CASSPGTGSSYEQYF	TRBD1	TRBJ2-7	TRBV18
TGTGCCAGCTCACCAGGAGTGAACACTGAAGCTTTCTTT	CASSPGVNTEAFF	-	TRBJ1-1	TRBV18
TGTGCCAGCAGTTACCTGGGGAGCTCCTATAATTCACCCCTCCACTTT	CASSYLGSSYNSPLHF	-	TRBJ1-6	TRBV28
TGCGCCAGCGGACCACCAGATACGCAGTATTTT	CASGPPDTQYF	-	TRBJ2-3	TRBV4-1
TGTGCCAGCAGCTTACGTCGCCCCAGCCCGGATCGTGGGGCCAACGTCCTGACTTTC	CASSLRRPSPDRGANVLTF	-	TRBJ2-6	TRBV7-3
TGTGCCAGCAGTTACGCACAGGTGGGGGGGAACACTGAAGCTTTCTTT	CASSYAQVGGNTEAFF	-	TRBJ1-1	TRBV6-5
TGTGCCAGCAGTTACGGAGGGACCGGCTATGGCTACACCTTC	CASSYGGTGYGYTF	-	TRBJ1-2	TRBV6-5
TGTGCCAGCAGCCGGGGTCATGGTAGACTCTACAATGAGCAGTTCTTC	CASSRGHGRLYNEQFF	-	TRBJ2-1	TRBV14
TGTGCCAGCAGTGAGGACAGGAGACTAGCCAAAAACATTCAGTACTTC	CASSEDRRLAKNIQYF	TRBD1	TRBJ2-4	TRBV28
TGCGCCAGCAGCCATGGATCGCCGCCTTACTACGAGCAGTACTTC	CASSHGSPPYYEQYF	-	TRBJ2-7	TRBV5-1
TGCGCCAGCAGTCCCCGAGAGAACACTGAAGCTTTCTTT	CASSPRENTEAFF	-	TRBJ1-1	TRBV10-2
TGCGCCAGCAGCCAAAAAGAGGGCATCAATCAGCCCCAGCATTTT	CASSQKEGINQPQHF	-	TRBJ1-5	TRBV4-1
TGTGCCAGCAGCCGGTTCGAAAGTGTCGCTAGGAATGAGCAGTTCTTC	CASSRFESVARNEQFF	-	TRBJ2-1	TRBV11-2
TGTGCCAGCAGCGGCAGGGAGAACTATGGCTACACCTTC	CASSGRENYGYTF	-	TRBJ1-2	TRBV7-9
TGTGCCAGCAACAATGACCTGATGCAAGGGCAGTACTTC	CASNNDLMQGQYF	-	TRBJ2-7	TRBV7-9
TGTGCCAGCAGCTTGGACGGAGGGGCAGATACGCAGTATTTT	CASSLDGGADTQYF	-	TRBJ2-3	TRBV5-5
TGTGCCAGCAGTGCGGGCCTAGCAGCCAGGGAGCAGTTCTTC	CASSAGLAAREQFF	-	TRBJ2-1	TRBV6-1
TGTGCCAGCAGCGAACGGGGTTCACCCCTCCACTTT	CASSERGSPLHF	-	TRBJ1-6	TRBV7-2
TGTGCCAGTCCGGCCTCTTCTGGAAACACCATATATTTT	CASPASSGNTIYF	-	TRBJ1-3	TRBV19
TGTGCCAGCAGCTTCGACAGCTCCTACGAGCAGTACTTC	CASSFDSSYEQYF	-	TRBJ2-7	TRBV7-2
TGTGCCTGCCAATGGACAGGGGGATTCTATGGCTACACCTTC	CACQWTGGFYGYTF	TRBD1	TRBJ1-2	TRBV30
TGTGCCAGCAGCTTGGGAGGAACTAGCACAGATACGCAGTATTTT	CASSLGGTSTDTQYF	-	TRBJ2-3	TRBV11-3
TGTGCCAGCAGCCCCGGGACAGGACTTGGGTCTAACTATGGCTACACCTTC	CASSPGTGLGSNYGYTF	TRBD1	TRBJ1-2	TRBV7-9